These 10 T cell receptor beta chains were all obtained from the same sample, sequenced in a study of cytomegalovirus exposure and HLA in healthy donors (dated by TCRdb to 2017 to 2019). The method behind the library was the immunoSEQ multiplex PCR assay. A mixture of 60 forward primers for TCR Vbeta segments and 13 reverse primers for TCR Jbeta segments was used in the multiplex PCR. TCRdb carries this immuneACCESS record with in-frame sequences only. Its versions omit some clonotypes, under half of them owing to an unresolved V gene in the studies checked, with the rest unexplained. The sample yields around 160,000 clones; roughly 80% were counted once. The top ten clonotypes cover around 9.1% of the sample. The sequenced material came from PBMCs. The receptors were sampled from a male donor in good health and CMV-seropositive.

J is TRBJ2-6 and V is TRBV9; 9 bases agree with TRBD1. V was pared by 0 bases and J by 2 bases, with 9 bases of the junction left unmatched. This CDR3 has 19 residues. Germline V gives CDR1 SGDLS, CDR2 YYNGEE. The CDR3 DNA reads TGTGCCAGCAGCGTAGCTGGACAGGGGAGGTGGACTGGGGCCAACGTCCTGACTTTC. As protein: CASSVAGQGRWTGANVLTF.

This clone was seen a few times. This CDR3 is CASSRTGGVVGTNEKLFF. The CDR3 DNA follows: TGCGCCAGCAGCCGGACAGGGGGGGTCGTTGGGACTAATGAAAAACTGTTTTTT. This chain joins TRBV5-1 and TRBJ1-4; 10 nucleotides agree with TRBD1. CDR3 length: 18 residues. V lost 4 bases and J lost 2; bases outside the gene matches: 11. Germline V gene data show CDR1 as SGHRS and CDR2 as YFSETQ. The full variable domain, with the rest looked up from reference TRBV5-1 and TRBJ1-4, is KAGVTQTPRYLIKTRGQQVTLSCSPISGHRSVSWYQQTPGQGLQFLFEYFSETQRNKGNFPGRFSGRQFSNSRSEMNVSTLELGDSALYLCASSRTGGVVGTNEKLFFGSGTQLSVL.

The chain uses TRBV20-1 and TRBJ2-1; D not resolved. The CDR3 extends over 11 amino acids. CDR1 DFQATT and CDR2 SNEGSKA come from the germline V gene (reference sequence). Trimming took 0 bases from V and 8 from J, leaving 5 bases between them. This CDR3 reads CSARDSDEQFF. The CDR3 DNA is TGCAGTGCTAGAGATTCGGATGAGCAGTTCTTC.

This chain uses TRBV5-8 with TRBJ2-6; weak D call: TRBD2 (6 bases). Germline loops: CDR1 SGHTS, CDR2 YDEGEE. The V gene lost 7 bases and the J gene lost 0 bases, with 14 bases spanning the gap. The CDR3 runs 16 residues. The CDR3 nucleotides are TGTGCCAGCTGTATGGGGAGGAACTCTGGGGCCAACGTCCTGACTTTC. Its translation is CASCMGRNSGANVLTF.

The V call is TRBV7-9, the J call TRBJ1-6; no reliable D call. The CDR3 runs 16 residues. Germline V gene sequence: CDR1 SEHNR, CDR2 FQNEAQ (reference sequence). V lost 4 bases, J lost 6 bases, and 16 bases lay in between. CDR3 in DNA: TGTGCCAGCAGCTCAAGACCCGGGTCGGGTAATTCACCCCTCCACTTT. This codes for CASSSRPGSGNSPLHF.

The chain is built from TRBV10-3 and TRBJ2-7, with 10 bases lining up with TRBD1. Losses at the gene ends were 7 bases for V and 2 bases for J; bases not matched to a gene: 5. The CDR3 contains 14 residues. Germline V lookup: CDR1 ENHRY, CDR2 SYGVKD. The CDR3 region has the DNA TGTGCCATCAAGCCGGGACAGGGGACCTACGAGCAGTACTTC. This encodes CAIKPGQGTYEQYF.

The chain is built from TRBV19 and TRBJ1-2, with 9 bases that match TRBD1. The CDR3 extends over 15 amino acids. The germline gives CDR1 LNHDA, CDR2 SQIVND (reference sequence). V lost 5 bases to trimming and J lost 5 bases; unmatched junction nucleotides: 9. Here the CDR3 reads CASSSRTGDSYGYTF. In DNA form, the CDR3 reads TGTGCCAGTAGTTCCCGGACAGGGGATTCTTATGGCTACACCTTC.

The rearrangement uses TRBV2 and TRBJ1-1; D gene ambiguous. From germline, CDR1 is SNHLY and CDR2 FYNNEI. The CDR3 runs to 13 residues. V lost 6 bases and J 7 bases, leaving 15 bases between the germline ends. Here the CDR3 reads CASSELGVGEAFF. DNA of the CDR3: TGTGCCAGCAGCGAATTGGGCGTCGGTGAAGCTTTCTTT.

The V call is TRBV6-5, the J call TRBJ1-3; 8 bases match TRBD1. Germline CDR1 is MNHEY and CDR2 is SVGAGI. The CDR3 is 14 residues long. The V and J ends lost 6 bases and 3 bases, in that order; junction bases with no gene match: 4. CDR3 in amino acids: CASSSGTGGNTIYF. For the CDR3, the DNA is TGTGCCAGCAGCTCCGGGACAGGTGGAAACACCATATATTTT.

The chain recombines TRBV5-8 with TRBJ2-3, with a weak D call TRBD1 (6 bases). This CDR3 is built from 16 residues. Germline CDR1 is SGHTS and CDR2 is YDEGEE. The V and J ends lost 2 bases and 0 bases respectively, with 13 bases between them. CDR3 protein: CASSLWTAFSTDTQYF. DNA of the CDR3: TGTGCCAGCAGCTTATGGACAGCGTTTAGCACAGATACGCAGTATTTT.